The clone carrying this T cell receptor beta chain was seen only a few times. Its matching antigen is unknown. Expressed TCRB transcripts got sequenced, as all isolated RNA was reverse transcribed. Using immunoSEQ multiplex PCR, the repertoire was profiled, and TCRdb retains in-frame clones only, with some absent. The sample yields about 360,000 clones, 10% to 15% seen once. The data stem from a study of beta chain features in type 1 diabetes. The CDR3 is 15 residues long. The V segment lost 5 bases and the J segment 7 bases; nucleotides outside the gene matches: 5. Germline V lookup: CDR1 MDHEN, CDR2 SYDVKM. A CD45RO/CCR7/CD25/CD127/CD95/CD27 panel sorted naive, central memory, regulatory and stem cell-like memory CD4+ cells. General study results and limits: Among patients with Type 1 diabetes, TCRB CDR3s were moderately but significantly shorter in every one of the four CD4+ subsets. Resolution of whether HLA type affects TCRB rearrangement was not achieved here.

The chain has TRBV28 and TRBJ2-2, with 12 bases fitting TRBD2. The receptor comes from a man between 18 and 35 years old in good health. The sample was naive CD4+ T cells from blood. CDR3 DNA sequence: TGTGCCAGCAGTACTAGCGGGAGGACGGGCGGGGAGCTGTTTTTT. Protein: CASSTSGRTGGELFF.